The clone carrying this TCR beta chain appeared a few times. Its antigen is unknown. The size of this beta chain means little, since it is a stray read in a library made for alpha chains. These data originate in a study of spatial heterogeneity in lung cancer. Whole-study findings and limits: Expanded alpha and beta TCR counts within tumors tracked tumor mutation counts.

Described time point: sample taken at primary tumor resection. The donors, around 72 patients with untreated early-stage non-small cell lung cancer, provided the samples. TCRdb reprocessed the 5' RACE reads via MiXCR and lists one record per CDR3 protein. The profile shows 9,000 to 13,000 distinct CDR3 sequences, roughly 12% of them singletons. The clonotype was recovered from a male donor with early-stage non-small cell lung cancer. The sequencing used lung tumor tissue, collected at surgery.

CDR3 in amino acids: CASSPGLSGNTIYF. In DNA, the CDR3 is TGTGCCAGCAGTCCGGGGCTCTCTGGAAACACCATATATTTT. The rearrangement uses TRBV7-3 and TRBJ1-3, with D possibly TRBD1 on 5 matching bases. The CDR3 length is 14 residues. V was clipped by 6 bases and J by 0 bases, with 9 bases between them. CDR1 and CDR2 from the germline V gene are SGHTA and FQGTGA.